This TCR beta chain was captured in a study of blood T cell repertoires in COVID-19. At the level of the study: Acute-phase and convalescent COVID-19 samples originated in the United States, Italy and Spain. Sample material is recorded as cDNA or gDNA derived from T cells, B-cell-depleted T cells, or PBMCs.

The germline V gene has CDR1 SGHNT and CDR2 YYREEE (reference sequence). The CDR3 extends over 16 amino acids. The V segment lost 1 base and the J segment 0 bases; nucleotides outside the gene matches: 2. Original methodology: Amplification with reference gene primers provided the estimates of nucleated cell counts. TCRdb's table, derived via immunoSEQ multiplex PCR, lists solely in-frame clones and lacks some. Clone size and V and J calls were adopted from that table, with D and trimming inferred from the DNA. The table lists about 230,000 clones, 65% to 85% of them singletons. The sequence was collected from a middle-aged man with acute or convalescent COVID-19. The rearrangement links TRBV5-4 to TRBJ2-2, with 8 nucleotides matching TRBD2. What was sequenced was peripheral blood. CDR3 DNA: TGTGCCAGCAGCTTGCGGGGGGGCGCGAACACCGGGGAGCTGTTTTTT. It specifies CASSLRGGANTGELFF.